This is a list of T cell receptor beta chains from one sample in a study of cytomegalovirus exposure and HLA in healthy donors. TCRdb's copy holds only in-frame clones and misses some; the assay was immunoSEQ multiplex PCR. The sample records around 120,000 clones, 75% to 85% being singletons. The specimen was PBMCs. The receptors originated from a man aged 45-65 years in good health and CMV-seronegative. The CDR3 runs from the conserved cysteine through the conserved F or W. Fields, in order: clone size, J gene, D gene, CDR3 length, V gene, CDR3 protein, CDR3 DNA. The D gene is left open where the match is weak. Size tells how often a clone was seen (once, few, many) or the class of an expanded clone, and some rows leave it out.

clone_size: NA
j_call: TRBJ2-7
d_call: TRBD1
cdr3_length: 15
v_call: TRBV4-3
cdr3_aa: CASSLGTGTSYEQYF
cdr3_nt: TGCGCCAGCAGCCTGGGGACAGGGACCTCCTACGAGCAGTACTTC

clone_size: once
j_call: TRBJ2-5
d_call: TRBD1
cdr3_length: 15
v_call: TRBV30
cdr3_aa: CAWSAGQGKQETQYF
cdr3_nt: TGTGCCTGGAGTGCCGGACAGGGAAAACAAGAGACCCAGTACTTC

clone_size: NA
j_call: TRBJ1-1
d_call: NA
cdr3_length: 16
v_call: TRBV21-1
cdr3_aa: CASSKGGDGRDTEAFF
cdr3_nt: TGTGCCAGCAGCAAAGGCGGGGACGGGCGGGACACTGAAGCTTTCTTT

clone_size: NA
j_call: TRBJ1-4
d_call: TRBD1
cdr3_length: 15
v_call: TRBV30
cdr3_aa: CASEPETGVKGKLFF
cdr3_nt: TGTGCCAGCGAACCCGAGACAGGGGTGAAGGGAAAACTGTTTTTT

clone_size: NA
j_call: TRBJ1-2
d_call: TRBD1
cdr3_length: 15
v_call: TRBV19
cdr3_aa: CASSRQGGPSYGYTF
cdr3_nt: TGTGCCAGTAGTAGACAGGGGGGACCAAGCTATGGCTACACCTTC

clone_size: NA
j_call: TRBJ1-6
d_call: NA
cdr3_length: 14
v_call: TRBV6-5
cdr3_aa: CASSFRQVNSPLHF
cdr3_nt: TGTGCCAGCAGTTTTCGACAGGTGAATTCACCCCTCCACTTT

clone_size: NA
j_call: TRBJ1-1
d_call: NA
cdr3_length: 14
v_call: TRBV6-1
cdr3_aa: CASSEAEGAYEAFF
cdr3_nt: TGTGCCAGCAGTGAAGCGGAGGGCGCGTACGAAGCTTTCTTT

clone_size: NA
j_call: TRBJ1-2
d_call: NA
cdr3_length: 13
v_call: TRBV2
cdr3_aa: CASSERRGASYTF
cdr3_nt: TGTGCCAGCAGTGAAAGGCGGGGAGCGAGCTACACCTTC

clone_size: NA
j_call: TRBJ2-3
d_call: NA
cdr3_length: 16
v_call: TRBV4-3
cdr3_aa: CASSQVGGGEADTQYF
cdr3_nt: TGCGCCAGCAGCCAAGTGGGCGGGGGCGAGGCAGATACGCAGTATTTT

clone_size: few
j_call: TRBJ1-1
d_call: NA
cdr3_length: 15
v_call: TRBV11-1
cdr3_aa: CASSLMSRLNTEAFF
cdr3_nt: TGTGCCAGCAGCTTAATGAGCAGGCTGAACACTGAAGCTTTCTTT

clone_size: NA
j_call: TRBJ2-7
d_call: TRBD1
cdr3_length: 17
v_call: TRBV11-1
cdr3_aa: CASSLVTADRGPYEQYF
cdr3_nt: TGTGCCAGCAGCTTAGTTACTGCGGACAGGGGCCCCTACGAGCAGTACTTC

clone_size: NA
j_call: TRBJ2-7
d_call: TRBD1
cdr3_length: 16
v_call: TRBV27
cdr3_aa: CASSPYPLGGDYEQYF
cdr3_nt: TGTGCCAGCAGTCCCTACCCCTTAGGGGGCGACTACGAGCAGTACTTC

clone_size: NA
j_call: TRBJ1-6
d_call: NA
cdr3_length: 13
v_call: TRBV30
cdr3_aa: CASNGQPSSPLHF
cdr3_nt: TGTGCCTCAAATGGACAGCCCAGTTCACCCCTCCACTTT

clone_size: NA
j_call: TRBJ1-1
d_call: NA
cdr3_length: 15
v_call: TRBV29-1
cdr3_aa: CSVEVPSGVNTEAFF
cdr3_nt: TGCAGCGTTGAAGTTCCATCGGGGGTGAACACTGAAGCTTTCTTT

clone_size: once
j_call: TRBJ2-6
d_call: NA
cdr3_length: 16
v_call: TRBV30
cdr3_aa: CAWSPFGSSGANVLTF
cdr3_nt: TGTGCCTGGAGTCCATTCGGGAGCTCTGGGGCCAACGTCCTGACTTTC

clone_size: NA
j_call: TRBJ1-6
d_call: NA
cdr3_length: 15
v_call: TRBV18
cdr3_aa: CASSRQAPRDSPLHF
cdr3_nt: TGTGCCAGCTCCCGGCAGGCCCCGAGGGATTCACCCCTCCACTTT

clone_size: NA
j_call: TRBJ2-5
d_call: TRBD1
cdr3_length: 15
v_call: TRBV5-4
cdr3_aa: CASSYPGGRRETQYF
cdr3_nt: TGTGCCAGCAGTTACCCAGGGGGCCGGAGGGAGACCCAGTACTTC

clone_size: NA
j_call: TRBJ1-2
d_call: NA
cdr3_length: 14
v_call: TRBV7-6
cdr3_aa: CASSPGTRSNGYTF
cdr3_nt: TGTGCCAGCAGCCCCGGGACAAGGAGTAATGGCTACACCTTC

clone_size: NA
j_call: TRBJ1-1
d_call: TRBD1
cdr3_length: 15
v_call: TRBV6-5
cdr3_aa: CASSPWDRGHTEAFF
cdr3_nt: TGTGCCAGCAGTCCCTGGGACAGGGGACATACTGAAGCTTTCTTT

clone_size: NA
j_call: TRBJ1-4
d_call: NA
cdr3_length: 14
v_call: TRBV4-1
cdr3_aa: CASSFREVGEKLFF
cdr3_nt: TGCGCCAGCAGTTTCAGGGAGGTAGGAGAAAAACTGTTTTTT

clone_size: NA
j_call: TRBJ1-5
d_call: TRBD1
cdr3_length: 18
v_call: TRBV5-1
cdr3_aa: CASSPTPIGTGYNQPQHF
cdr3_nt: TGCGCCAGCAGCCCCACACCCATCGGGACAGGTTACAATCAGCCCCAGCATTTT

clone_size: NA
j_call: TRBJ2-3
d_call: TRBD1
cdr3_length: 14
v_call: TRBV10-1
cdr3_aa: CASSQGVGADTQYF
cdr3_nt: TGCGCCAGCAGCCAGGGGGTTGGAGCAGATACGCAGTATTTT

clone_size: NA
j_call: TRBJ2-5
d_call: TRBD1
cdr3_length: 15
v_call: TRBV29-1
cdr3_aa: CSVEAAGQGYETQYF
cdr3_nt: TGCAGCGTTGAAGCTGCGGGACAGGGATACGAGACCCAGTACTTC

clone_size: few
j_call: TRBJ1-5
d_call: NA
cdr3_length: 13
v_call: TRBV2
cdr3_aa: CASKPGREQPQHF
cdr3_nt: TGTGCCAGCAAACCAGGGCGAGAACAGCCCCAGCATTTT